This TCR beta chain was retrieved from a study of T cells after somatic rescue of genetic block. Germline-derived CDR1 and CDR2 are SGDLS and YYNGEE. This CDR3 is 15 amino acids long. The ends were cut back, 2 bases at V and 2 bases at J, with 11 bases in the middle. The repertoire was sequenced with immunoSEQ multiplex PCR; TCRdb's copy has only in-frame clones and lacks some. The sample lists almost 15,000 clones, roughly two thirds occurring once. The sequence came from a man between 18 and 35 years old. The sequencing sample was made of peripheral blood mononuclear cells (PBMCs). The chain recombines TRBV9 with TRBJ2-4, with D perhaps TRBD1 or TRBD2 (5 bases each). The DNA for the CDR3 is TGTGCCAGCAGCGTCTCTGGGGGACCCAAAAACATTCAGTACTTC. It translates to CASSVSGGPKNIQYF.